The clone carrying this TCR beta chain was picked up one time. Its target is unknown. The CDR3 spans 17 residues. V was cut by 2 bases and J by 2 bases, with 17 bases left in between. Germline V CDR1 and CDR2: SGDLS, YYNGEE. Some clones are missing from TCRdb's copy, which holds only in-frame ones; the method was immunoSEQ multiplex PCR. The repertoire has about 67,000 clones, about 83% of them found once; the top ten carry about 0.61%. The entry originates in a study of OX40 agonist ivuxolimab in advanced cancers. Findings of the study overall: Clonal expansion by week 6 occurred in CD4+ and CD8+ blood T cells (at 0.1 to 3.0 mg/kg).

Sequencing was performed on CD4+ or CD8+ T cells sorted from blood, taken in a trial of the OX40 agonist ivuxolimab. This TCR was recovered from an adult with an advanced solid tumor such as melanoma, head and neck, liver or kidney cancer. The chain uses TRBV9 and TRBJ1-3; the D gene is possibly TRBD1 (6 bases). The CDR3 DNA reads as TGTGCCAGCAGCGTGAACAGGGTAGCGACGGCTGGAAACACCATATATTTT. Amino acids: CASSVNRVATAGNTIYF.